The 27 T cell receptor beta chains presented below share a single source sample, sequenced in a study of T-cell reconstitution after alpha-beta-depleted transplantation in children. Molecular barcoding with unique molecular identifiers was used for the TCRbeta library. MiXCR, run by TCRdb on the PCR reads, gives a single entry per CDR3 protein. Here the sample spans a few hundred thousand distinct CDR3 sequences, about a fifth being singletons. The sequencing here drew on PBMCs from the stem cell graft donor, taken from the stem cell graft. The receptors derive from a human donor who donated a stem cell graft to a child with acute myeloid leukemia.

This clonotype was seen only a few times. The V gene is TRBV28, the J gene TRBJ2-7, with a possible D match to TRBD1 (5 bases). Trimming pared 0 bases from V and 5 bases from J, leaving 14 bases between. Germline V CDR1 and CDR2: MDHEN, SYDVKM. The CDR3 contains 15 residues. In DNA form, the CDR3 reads TGTGCCAGCAGTTTATGGTCCAGGGCGGTCCACGAGCAGTACTTC. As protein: CASSLWSRAVHEQYF.

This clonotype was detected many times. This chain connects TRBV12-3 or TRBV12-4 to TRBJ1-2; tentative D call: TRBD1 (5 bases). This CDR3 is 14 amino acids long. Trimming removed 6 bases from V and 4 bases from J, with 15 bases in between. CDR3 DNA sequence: TGTGCCAGCAGCCCCAGCGCAGGGAGCTATGGCTACACCTTC. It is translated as CASSPSAGSYGYTF.

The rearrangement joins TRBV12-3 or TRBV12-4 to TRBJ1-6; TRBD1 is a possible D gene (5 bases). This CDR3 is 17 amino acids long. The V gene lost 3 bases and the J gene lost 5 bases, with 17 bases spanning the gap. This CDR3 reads CASSFFVTDTDNSPLHF. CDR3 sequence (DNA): TGTGCCAGCAGTTTTTTTGTTACGGACACCGATAATTCACCCCTCCACTTT.

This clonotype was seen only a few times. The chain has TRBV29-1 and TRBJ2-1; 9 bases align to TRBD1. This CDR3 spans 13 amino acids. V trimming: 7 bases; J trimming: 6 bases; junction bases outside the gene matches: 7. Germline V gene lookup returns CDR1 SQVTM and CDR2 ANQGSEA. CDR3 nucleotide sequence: TGCAGCGAAACAGGGGGCCTGGTCAATGAGCAGTTCTTC. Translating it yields CSETGGLVNEQFF.

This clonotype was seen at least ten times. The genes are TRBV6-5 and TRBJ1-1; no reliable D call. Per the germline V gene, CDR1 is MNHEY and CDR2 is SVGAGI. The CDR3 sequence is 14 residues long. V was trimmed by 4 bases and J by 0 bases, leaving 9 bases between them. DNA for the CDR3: TGTGCCAGCAGTTCCCCGGCCCTGAACACTGAAGCTTTCTTT. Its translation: CASSSPALNTEAFF.

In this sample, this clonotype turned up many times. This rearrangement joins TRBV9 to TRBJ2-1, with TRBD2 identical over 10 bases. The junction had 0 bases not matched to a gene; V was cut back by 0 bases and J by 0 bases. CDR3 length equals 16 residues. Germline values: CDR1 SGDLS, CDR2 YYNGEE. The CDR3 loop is CASSVGTSGSYNEQFF. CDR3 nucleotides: TGTGCCAGCAGCGTAGGGACTAGCGGCTCCTACAATGAGCAGTTCTTC. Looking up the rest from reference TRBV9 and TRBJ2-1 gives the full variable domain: DSGVTQTPKHLITATGQRVTLRCSPRSGDLSVYWYQQSLDQGLQFLIQYYNGEERAKGNILERFSAQQFPDLHSELNLSSLELGDSALYFCASSVGTSGSYNEQFFGPGTRLTVL.

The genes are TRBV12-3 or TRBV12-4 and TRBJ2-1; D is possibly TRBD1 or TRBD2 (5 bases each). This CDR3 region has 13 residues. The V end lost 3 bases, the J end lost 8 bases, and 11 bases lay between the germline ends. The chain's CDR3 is CASSFFGGDEQFF. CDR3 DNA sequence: TGTGCCAGCAGTTTCTTTGGGGGAGATGAGCAGTTCTTC.

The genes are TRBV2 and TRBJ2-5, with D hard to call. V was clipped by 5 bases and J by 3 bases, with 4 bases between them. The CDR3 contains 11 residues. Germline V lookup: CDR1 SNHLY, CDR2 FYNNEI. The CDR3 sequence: CASSTKETQYF. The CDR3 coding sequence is TGTGCCAGCAGTACCAAAGAGACCCAGTACTTC.

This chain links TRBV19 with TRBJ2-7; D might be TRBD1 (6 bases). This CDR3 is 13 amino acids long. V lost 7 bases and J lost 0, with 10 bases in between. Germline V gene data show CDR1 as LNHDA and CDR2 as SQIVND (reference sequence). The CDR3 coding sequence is TGTGCCAGTAAAGGCAGGGGCTCCTACGAGCAGTACTTC. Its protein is CASKGRGSYEQYF.

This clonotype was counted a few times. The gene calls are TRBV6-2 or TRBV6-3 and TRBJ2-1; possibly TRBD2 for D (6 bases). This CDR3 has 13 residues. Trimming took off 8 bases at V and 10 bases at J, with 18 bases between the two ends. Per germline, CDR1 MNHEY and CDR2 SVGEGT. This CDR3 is CASLRTSRGEQFF. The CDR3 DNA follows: TGTGCCAGCCTACGGACGTCGCGGGGCGAGCAGTTCTTC.

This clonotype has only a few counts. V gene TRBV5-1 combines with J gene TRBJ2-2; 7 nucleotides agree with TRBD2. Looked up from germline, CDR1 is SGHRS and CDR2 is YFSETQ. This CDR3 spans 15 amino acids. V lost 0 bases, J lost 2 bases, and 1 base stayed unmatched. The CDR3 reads CASSLGTRNTGELFF. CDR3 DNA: TGCGCCAGCAGCTTGGGGACTAGAAACACCGGGGAGCTGTTTTTT.

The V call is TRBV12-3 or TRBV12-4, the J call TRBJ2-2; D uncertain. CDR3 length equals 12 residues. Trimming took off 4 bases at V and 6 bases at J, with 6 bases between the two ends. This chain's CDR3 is CASSYYPGELFF. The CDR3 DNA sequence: TGTGCCAGCAGTTATTATCCCGGGGAGCTGTTTTTT.

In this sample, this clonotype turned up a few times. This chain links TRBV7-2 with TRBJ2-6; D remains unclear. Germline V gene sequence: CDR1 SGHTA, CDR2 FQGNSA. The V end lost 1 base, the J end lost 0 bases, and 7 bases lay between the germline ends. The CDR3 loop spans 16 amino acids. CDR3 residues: CASSLVSGSGANVLTF. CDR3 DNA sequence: TGTGCCAGCAGCTTAGTTTCGGGCTCTGGGGCCAACGTCCTGACTTTC.

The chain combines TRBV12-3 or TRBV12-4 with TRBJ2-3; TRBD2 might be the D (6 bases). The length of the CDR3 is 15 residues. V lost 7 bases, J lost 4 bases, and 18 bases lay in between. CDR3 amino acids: CASTLRDSYPDTQYF. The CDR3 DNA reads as TGTGCCAGCACTCTCCGGGACTCATACCCAGATACGCAGTATTTT.

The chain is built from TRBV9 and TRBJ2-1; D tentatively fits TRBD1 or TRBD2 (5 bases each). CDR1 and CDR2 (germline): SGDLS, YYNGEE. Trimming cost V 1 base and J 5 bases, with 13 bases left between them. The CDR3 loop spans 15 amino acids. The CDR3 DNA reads TGTGCCAGCAGCGTAACGGGAACGGGGCACAATGAGCAGTTCTTC. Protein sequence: CASSVTGTGHNEQFF.

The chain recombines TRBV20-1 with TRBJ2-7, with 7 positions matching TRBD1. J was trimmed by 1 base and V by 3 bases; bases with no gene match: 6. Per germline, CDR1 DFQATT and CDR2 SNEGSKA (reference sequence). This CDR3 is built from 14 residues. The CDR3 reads CSARARQGSYEQYF. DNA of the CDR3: TGCAGTGCTAGGGCAAGACAGGGATCCTACGAGCAGTACTTC.

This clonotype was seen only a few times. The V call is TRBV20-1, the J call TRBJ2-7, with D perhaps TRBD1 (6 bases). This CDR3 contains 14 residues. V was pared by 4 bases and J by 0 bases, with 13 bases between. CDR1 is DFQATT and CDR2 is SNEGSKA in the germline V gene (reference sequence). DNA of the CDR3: TGCAGTGCTAAAGGGGGTTCCGTCTCCTACGAGCAGTACTTC. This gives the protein CSAKGGSVSYEQYF.

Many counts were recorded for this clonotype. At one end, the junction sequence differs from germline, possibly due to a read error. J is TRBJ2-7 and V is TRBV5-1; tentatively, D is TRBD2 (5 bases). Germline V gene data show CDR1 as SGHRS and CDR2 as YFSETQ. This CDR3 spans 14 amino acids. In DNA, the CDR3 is TGTGCCAGCAGCTTAGTGGCGGGCAACTACGAGCAGTACTTC. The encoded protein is CASSLVAGNYEQYF.

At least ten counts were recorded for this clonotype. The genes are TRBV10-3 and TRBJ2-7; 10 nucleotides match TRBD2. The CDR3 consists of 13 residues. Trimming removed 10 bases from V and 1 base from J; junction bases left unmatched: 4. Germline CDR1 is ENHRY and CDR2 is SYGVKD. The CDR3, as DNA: TGTGCCACCCTACTAGCGGGATCCTACGAGCAGTACTTC. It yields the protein CATLLAGSYEQYF.

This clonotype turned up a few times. Here the CDR3 reads CASSLDGPGFQPQHF. CDR3 DNA sequence: TGTGCCAGCAGTTTAGACGGCCCAGGGTTTCAGCCCCAGCATTTT. The chain couples TRBV12-3 or TRBV12-4 to TRBJ1-5; a possible D gene is TRBD1 (5 bases). The CDR3 runs 15 residues. The ends were cut back, 1 base at V and 6 bases at J, with 13 bases in the middle.

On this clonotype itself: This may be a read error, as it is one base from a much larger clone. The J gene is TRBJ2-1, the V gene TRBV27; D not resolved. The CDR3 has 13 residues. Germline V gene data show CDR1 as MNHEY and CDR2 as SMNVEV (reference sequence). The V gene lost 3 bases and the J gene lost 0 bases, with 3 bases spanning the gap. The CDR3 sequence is CASSFGSYNEQFF. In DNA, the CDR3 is TGTGCCAGCAGTTTTGGCTCCTACAATGAGCAGTTCTTC.

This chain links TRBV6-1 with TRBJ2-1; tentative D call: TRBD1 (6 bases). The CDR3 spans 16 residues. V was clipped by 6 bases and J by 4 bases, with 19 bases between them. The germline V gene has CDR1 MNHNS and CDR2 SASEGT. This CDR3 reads CASRETGPKAYNEQFF. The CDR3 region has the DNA TGTGCCAGCAGGGAGACAGGACCAAAAGCGTACAATGAGCAGTTCTTC.

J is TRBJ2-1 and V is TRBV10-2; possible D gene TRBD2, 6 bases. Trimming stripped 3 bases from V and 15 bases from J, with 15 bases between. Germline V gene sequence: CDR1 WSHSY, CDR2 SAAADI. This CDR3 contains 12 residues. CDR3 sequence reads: CASSDRRLEGFF. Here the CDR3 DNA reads TGCGCCAGCAGTGACCGAAGACTAGAGGGGTTCTTC.

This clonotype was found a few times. CDR3 sequence (DNA): TGTGCCAGCAGAACCCCCCAGGACTTCACAGATACGCAGTATTTT. It yields the protein CASRTPQDFTDTQYF. V and J are TRBV2 and TRBJ2-3; a possible D gene is TRBD2 (5 bases). Germline lookup yields CDR1 SNHLY and CDR2 FYNNEI. CDR3 length: 15 amino acids. V lost 6 bases and J lost 2, with 15 bases in between. The full variable domain, its missing parts supplied by reference TRBV2 and TRBJ2-3, is EPEVTQTPSHQVTQMGQEVILRCVPISNHLYFYWYRQILGQKVEFLVSFYNNEISEKSEIFDDQFSVERPDGSNFTLKIRSTKLEDSAMYFCASRTPQDFTDTQYFGPGTRLTVL.

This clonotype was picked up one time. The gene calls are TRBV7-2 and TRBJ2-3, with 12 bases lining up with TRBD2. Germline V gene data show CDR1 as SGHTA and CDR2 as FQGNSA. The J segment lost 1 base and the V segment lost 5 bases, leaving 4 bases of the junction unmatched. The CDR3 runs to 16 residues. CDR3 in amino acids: CASSPSSGRGTDTQYF. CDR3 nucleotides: TGTGCCAGCAGCCCCTCTAGCGGGAGGGGCACAGATACGCAGTATTTT. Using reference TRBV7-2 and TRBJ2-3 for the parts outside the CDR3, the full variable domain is GAGVSQSPSNKVTEKGKDVELRCDPISGHTALYWYRQSLGQGLEFLIYFQGNSAPDKSGLPSDRFSAERTGGSVSTLTIQRTQQEDSAVYLCASSPSSGRGTDTQYFGPGTRLTVL.

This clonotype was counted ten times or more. The CDR3 here is CSANSGPSYNEQFF. In nucleotides, the CDR3 is TGCAGTGCTAATAGCGGGCCGTCCTACAATGAGCAGTTCTTC. The chain combines TRBV20-1 with TRBJ2-1, with 7 bases that match TRBD2. Germline values: CDR1 DFQATT, CDR2 SNEGSKA (reference sequence). The J segment lost 1 base and the V segment lost 4 bases, leaving 4 bases of the junction unmatched. This CDR3 has 14 amino acids.

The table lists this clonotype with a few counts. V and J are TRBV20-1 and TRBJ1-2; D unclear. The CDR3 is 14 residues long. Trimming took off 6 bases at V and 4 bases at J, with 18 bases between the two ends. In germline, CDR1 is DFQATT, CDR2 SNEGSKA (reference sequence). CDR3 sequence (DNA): TGCAGTGCCAGCCACGATGAGGAGCTCTATGGCTACACCTTC. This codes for CSASHDEELYGYTF.